This T cell receptor beta chain came from a study of OX40 agonist ivuxolimab in advanced cancers. About the study as a whole: Ivuxolimab was a fully human IgG2 agonistic monoclonal antibody targeting the costimulatory receptor OX40 (CD134). The paper reports the monotherapy dose-escalation portion (N of about 51 patients) of the phase I ivuxolimab trial. Of the roughly 54 patients in dose escalation, some 19 had hepatocellular carcinoma, about 15 had melanoma, 9 had renal cell carcinoma and 9 had head and neck cancer. Prior anti-PD-1, anti-PD-L1 or anti-CTLA-4 therapy was permitted, and checkpoint inhibitors had been received by roughly 42% of dose-escalation patients. Partial responses were achieved by three dose-escalation patients, of whom one had hepatocellular carcinoma and two had cutaneous melanoma. Peripheral TCRbeta sequencing aimed to test whether ivuxolimab altered TCR sequence diversity and caused clonal T-cell expansion. Intravenous ivuxolimab was administered to patients every 2 weeks at six dose levels: 0.01, 0.1, 0.3, 1.5, 3 and 10 mg/kg. The dose-escalation cohort was around 84% male with a mean age of about 54 years, ranging from roughly 20 to 80. The paper as a whole reports these results and caveats: In partial responders in the 0.1-3.0 mg/kg groups, normalized peripheral clonal expansion was found to be among the lowest, especially among CD8+ T cells. At doses of 0.1 to 3.0 mg/kg, clonal expansion of both CD4+ and CD8+ blood T cells was observed from baseline to week 6. Low levels of normalized T-cell clonal expansion were also seen in some nonresponding patients. Antigen specificity was not determined for the clonally expanded peripheral T cells. After ivuxolimab, expanded clones were on average more numerous among CD8+ T cells than among CD4+ T cells.

Genomic DNA was isolated from the sorted cells so that the TCRbeta CDR3 region could be sequenced. TCRbeta CDR3 regions were sequenced using the immunoSEQ Assay. TCRdb took this table from immuneACCESS and kept in-frame rearrangements with V and J called. Such tables lack part of the clones; where checked against another copy, unresolved V genes explain under half of the gap, and the rest is unexplained. In this sample the table shows tens of thousands of clones, around 94% of which occur a single time. Over 8.5% of the sample comes from the top ten. The germline V gene gives CDR1 as MGHRA and CDR2 as YSYEKL. Including cysteine and phenylalanine, the CDR3 has 17 amino acids. Solely the CDR3 DNA is kept, with 51 bases framed from the first base. At the junction V is shortened by 4 bases and J by 4 bases; bases outside the gene matches: 11. Comments on this clone: Which antigen it targets is not known. The input lacks base qualities; no much larger clone sits a single base away.

Patients with autoimmune disease history or receiving systemic immunosuppression were excluded from the trial. Peripheral blood for TCR sequencing was collected from all dose cohorts at baseline, on cycle 4 day 1, and on cycle 7 day 1. The samples were drawn from a first-in-human, open-label, multicenter phase I dose-escalation trial of ivuxolimab. The trial enrolled adults with locally advanced or metastatic head and neck squamous cell, hepatocellular, melanoma or renal cell carcinoma. Before TCR sequencing, CD4+ T cells and CD8+ T cells from peripheral blood were sorted into separate populations.

The receptor's source is an adult with an advanced solid tumor such as melanoma, head and neck, liver or kidney cancer. The specimen was CD4+ or CD8+ T cells sorted from blood, collected in a trial of the OX40 agonist ivuxolimab. In this chain, TRBV4-1 is recombined with TRBJ2-1, with 9 bases matching TRBD2. The CDR3 is CASSPPRVAGEYNEQFF. At the DNA level, the sequence is TGCGCCAGCAGCCCCCCCCGGGTAGCGGGGGAATACAATGAGCAGTTCTTC.